One sample yielded the 13 T cell receptor beta chains listed below, sequenced in a study of blood T cell repertoires in COVID-19. Sequencing used immunoSEQ multiplex PCR; TCRdb keeps in-frame clones, though not all of them. The sample consists of some 120,000 clones, less than 90% of them appearing once. Sequencing was carried out using PBMCs or T cells enriched from blood (not recorded which). Every receptor here comes from a man aged 25 to 40 who had recovered from COVID-19.

The chain recombines TRBV19 with TRBJ1-1; D is uncertain. CDR1 LNHDA and CDR2 SQIVND come from the germline V gene (reference sequence). The CDR3 covers 12 residues. V lost 3 bases to trimming and J lost 7 bases, with 9 bases between them. The CDR3 loop is CASSIGMSEAFF. Here the CDR3 DNA reads TGTGCCAGTAGTATTGGTATGAGTGAAGCTTTCTTT. The entire variable domain, with the rest obtained from reference TRBV19 and TRBJ1-1, is as follows: DGGITQSPKYLFRKEGQNVTLSCEQNLNHDAMYWYRQDPGQGLRLIYYSQIVNDFQKGDIAEGYSVSREKKESFPLTVTSAQKNPTAFYLCASSIGMSEAFFGQGTRLTVV.

The chain combines TRBV30 with TRBJ1-5; D is perhaps TRBD1 (6 bases). V lost 1 base and J 5 bases, leaving 12 bases between the germline ends. CDR1 and CDR2 (germline): GTSNPN, SVGIG (reference sequence). There are 14 residues in the CDR3. CDR3 bases: TGTGCCTGGAGTGACGGACAGCGAGATCAGCCCCAGCATTTT. Its translation is CAWSDGQRDQPQHF.

The rearrangement links TRBV6-1 to TRBJ2-7; tentative D call: TRBD2 (6 bases). The V end was cut by 2 bases, the J end by 5 bases, with 19 bases between. Germline V CDR1 and CDR2: MNHNS, SASEGT. The CDR3 consists of 16 residues. As DNA, the CDR3 is TGTGCCAGCAGTGAAACGGTGATTCGGGGGAAAAACGAGCAGTACGTC. Protein sequence: CASSETVIRGKNEQYV.

The J gene is TRBJ1-2, the V gene TRBV7-9; 7 bases fit TRBD1. CDR1 is SEHNR and CDR2 is FQNEAQ in the germline V gene (reference sequence). The V and J ends lost 2 bases and 2 bases, in that order; junction bases with no gene match: 14. CDR3 length: 18 amino acids. CDR3 DNA sequence: TGTGCCAGCAGCTTAAAGGGAAGCCCGACAGGGATGAACTATGGCTACACCTTC. It specifies CASSLKGSPTGMNYGYTF.

The chain employs TRBV11-2 and TRBJ1-2; 7 bases agree with TRBD1. The length of the CDR3 is 16 residues. CDR1 and CDR2 from the germline V gene are SGHAT and FQNNGV. With 5 bases clipped from V and 6 bases from J, the junction kept 15 bases outside the gene matches. CDR3 residues: CASSRTVLGGGNGYTF. CDR3 DNA sequence: TGTGCCAGCAGCCGCACCGTCCTAGGAGGGGGCAATGGCTACACCTTC.

The chain combines TRBV3-1 (or the pseudogene TRBV3-2) with TRBJ2-5; D gene uncertain. CDR1 and CDR2 from the germline V gene are LGHDT and YNNKEL (reference sequence). The V end was cut by 6 bases, the J end by 2 bases, with 10 bases between. The CDR3 totals 13 residues. The chain's CDR3 is CASRRQTQETQYF. In DNA, the CDR3 is TGTGCCAGCAGGCGGCAGACTCAAGAGACCCAGTACTTC.

This clone was seen a single time. The V gene is TRBV6-1, the J gene TRBJ2-3; 13 bases are a match to TRBD2. Unmatched junction bases numbered 13, after V lost 4 bases and J lost 0 bases. This CDR3 has 20 amino acids. The germline V gene has CDR1 MNHNS and CDR2 SASEGT. The CDR3 coding sequence is TGTGCCAGCAGTGGACGTCAGACGGGGACTAGCGGGACTAGCACAGATACGCAGTATTTT. Its protein product is CASSGRQTGTSGTSTDTQYF.

This clone was seen a handful of times. The gene calls are TRBV5-6 and TRBJ2-1; TRBD1 is a possible D gene (6 bases). The germline V gene encodes CDR1 SGHDT and CDR2 YYEEEE. Trimming pared 4 bases from V and 12 bases from J, leaving 14 bases between. The CDR3 contains 12 residues. The CDR3 bases are TGTGCCAGCAGCAAAAACAACAGGGCGCAGTTCTTC. This gives the protein CASSKNNRAQFF.

This clone appeared once. The chain joins TRBV7-9 to TRBJ2-1; 11 bases match TRBD2. Germline trimming cut 0 bases from V and 0 bases from J; bases unmatched to any gene: 7. CDR1 is SEHNR, CDR2 FQNEAQ, per germline (reference sequence). The length of the CDR3 is 19 residues. The CDR3: CASSLARSGRDSSYNEQFF. CDR3 nucleotides: TGTGCCAGCAGCTTAGCACGTAGCGGGAGGGATAGCTCCTACAATGAGCAGTTCTTC.

The chain combines TRBV3-1 (or the pseudogene TRBV3-2) with TRBJ2-5; D is ambiguous. CDR3 size: 11 residues. V lost 1 base and J lost 7, with 4 bases in between. The germline CDR1 and CDR2 sequences are LGHDT and YNNKEL (reference sequence). The DNA for the CDR3 is TGTGCCAGCAGCCAAGCGTGGACCCAGTACTTC. Residues: CASSQAWTQYF.

In its sample, this clone was seen once. J is TRBJ1-1 and V is TRBV19; D may be TRBD1 (6 bases). V was cut by 7 bases and J by 1 base, with 16 bases left in between. From germline, CDR1 is LNHDA and CDR2 SQIVND (reference sequence). The CDR3 totals 15 residues. In DNA, the CDR3 is TGTGCCAGTAAAAGGGGGGGAGGGACGAACACTGAAGCTTTCTTT. Encoded protein: CASKRGGGTNTEAFF.

The chain uses TRBV30 and TRBJ1-1, with TRBD1 matching over 10 bases. The CDR3 runs to 12 residues. Trimming at V came to 8 bases and at J to 4 bases, leaving 4 bases not matched to a gene. Germline assignment: CDR1 GTSNPN and CDR2 SVGIG (reference sequence). Here the CDR3 DNA reads TGTGCCAGGGACAGGGGAGCCACTGAAGCTTTCTTT. Translation: CARDRGATEAFF.

The V gene is TRBV19, the J gene TRBJ2-5, with a tentative D call TRBD2 (6 bases). This CDR3 is 14 amino acids long. The V and J ends lost 5 bases and 3 bases respectively, with 13 bases between them. The germline gives CDR1 LNHDA, CDR2 SQIVND (reference sequence). Written as DNA, the CDR3 is TGTGCCAGTAGTCCCCGGGACTCCAAAGAGACCCAGTACTTC. It yields the protein CASSPRDSKETQYF. The full variable domain, its missing parts supplied by reference TRBV19 and TRBJ2-5, is DGGITQSPKYLFRKEGQNVTLSCEQNLNHDAMYWYRQDPGQGLRLIYYSQIVNDFQKGDIAEGYSVSREKKESFPLTVTSAQKNPTAFYLCASSPRDSKETQYFGPGTRLLVL.